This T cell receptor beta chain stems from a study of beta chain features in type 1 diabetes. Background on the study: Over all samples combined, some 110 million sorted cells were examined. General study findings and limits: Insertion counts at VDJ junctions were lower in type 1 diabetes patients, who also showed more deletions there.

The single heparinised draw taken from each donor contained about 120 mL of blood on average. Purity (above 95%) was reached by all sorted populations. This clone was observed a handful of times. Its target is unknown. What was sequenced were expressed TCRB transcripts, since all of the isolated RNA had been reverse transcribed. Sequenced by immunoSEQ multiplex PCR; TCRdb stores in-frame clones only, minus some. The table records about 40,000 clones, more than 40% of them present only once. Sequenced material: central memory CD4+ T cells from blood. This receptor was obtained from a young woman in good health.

The CDR3 loop is CASSLTGGRNQPQHF. In DNA form, the CDR3 reads TGTGCCAGCAGCCTAACCGGGGGAAGGAATCAGCCCCAGCATTTT. The V and J genes are TRBV6-5 and TRBJ1-5; possible D gene TRBD1, 5 bases. V was pared by 6 bases and J by 4 bases, with 16 bases between. The CDR3 has 15 residues. Germline-derived CDR1 and CDR2 are MNHEY and SVGAGI.